This T cell receptor (beta chain) was identified during a study of CD8 T cells in ankylosing spondylitis. The CDR3 totals 16 residues. The V gene end was trimmed by 0 bases and the J gene end by 7 bases; junction bases not matched to a gene: 10. Germline-derived CDR1 and CDR2 are SGHRS and YFSETQ. This clonotype has ten or more counts. Antigen specificity is unknown. As the method for making TCR beta libraries, quantitative 5'-RACE with molecular barcodes was used. Using its own MiXCR run on the 5' RACE reads, TCRdb lists one record per CDR3 protein. The repertoire holds approximately 540,000 distinct CDR3 sequences, 9.5% to 15% seen once, with under 7.5% in the top ten. Findings and caveats of the study: Blood of patients with ankylosing spondylitis appeared to be characterized by a TCR beta motif of 8 or 9 highly homologous variants. It was reported that disease-linked clones were significantly enriched in matched ankylosing spondylitis synovial fluid.

The specimen was blood, either unsorted or a sorted T cell fraction (not recorded which). This TCR derives from a male donor with ankylosing spondylitis. This chain links TRBV5-1 with TRBJ2-1, with TRBD2 identical over 7 bases. The CDR3 DNA sequence: TGCGCCAGCAGCTTGGGCCTGGGCGGGAGAGGGAATGAGCAGTTCTTC. This codes for CASSLGLGGRGNEQFF.